The 29 T cell receptor beta chains below were found in one sample sequenced in a study of cytomegalovirus exposure and HLA in healthy donors. TCRdb keeps only in-frame clones here, not all; method: immunoSEQ multiplex PCR. This table has about 360,000 clones, 80% to 90% appearing once. Sequencing was done on a sample of PBMCs. Every receptor here comes from a young woman in good health and CMV-seronegative.

The chain carries TRBV7-9 and TRBJ1-6; a possible D gene is TRBD1 (6 bases). The CDR3 spans 12 residues. V dropped 6 bases and J dropped 9 bases, with 9 bases sitting between them. Germline CDR1 and CDR2: SEHNR and FQNEAQ (reference sequence). CDR3 DNA: TGTGCCAGCAGAACAGGGAGTTCACCCCTCCACTTT. It specifies CASRTGSSPLHF.

The chain combines TRBV6-4 with TRBJ2-3, with D tentatively TRBD2 (6 bases). Trimming took off 4 bases at V and 5 bases at J, with 10 bases between the two ends. CDR1 and CDR2 (germline): MRHNA, SNTAGT. There are 13 residues in the CDR3. The CDR3 protein is CASSGTIGDTQYF. The CDR3 DNA follows: TGTGCCAGCAGTGGGACTATCGGAGATACGCAGTATTTT.

This clone was observed a single time. CDR3 in DNA: TGTGCCAGCAGCGAGCGGACCGGGACTCCGTACCGCACTGCGAACACCGGGGAGCTGTTTTTT. Its protein product is CASSERTGTPYRTANTGELFF. The gene calls are TRBV9 and TRBJ2-2, with TRBD2 as a possible D gene (6 bases). The CDR3 runs 21 residues. CDR1 SGDLS and CDR2 YYNGEE come from the germline V gene. Trimming shortened V by 3 bases and J by 0 bases, and 27 bases separated the two germline ends.

The chain carries TRBV2 and TRBJ1-4; D is unclear. The CDR3 loop spans 13 amino acids. V lost 10 bases, J lost 5 bases, and 14 bases lay in between. The germline gives CDR1 SNHLY, CDR2 FYNNEI. In nucleotides, the CDR3 is TGTGCCACCGAGGGCAGGTCCAATGAAAAACTGTTTTTT. This encodes CATEGRSNEKLFF.

This clone has more than one count but fewer than ten. The chain carries TRBV7-2 and TRBJ1-1, with D uncertain. V was shortened by 3 bases and J by 7 bases, with 3 bases between the two germline ends. The CDR3 is 10 residues long. CDR1 and CDR2 (germline): SGHTA, FQGNSA. The CDR3 DNA follows: TGTGCCAGCAGCTTCGGTGAAGCTTTCTTT. As protein: CASSFGEAFF.

The J gene is TRBJ2-1, the V gene TRBV18; D is perhaps TRBD2 (6 bases). The germline V gene encodes CDR1 KGHSH and CDR2 LQKENI. CDR3 length equals 19 residues. The ends were cut back, 4 bases at V and 1 base at J, with 23 bases in the middle. CDR3 residues: CASSRKTSLEVLSYNEQFF. CDR3 bases: TGTGCCAGCTCACGAAAGACTAGTCTCGAGGTATTGTCCTACAATGAGCAGTTCTTC.

The chain uses TRBV5-1 and TRBJ1-1; weak D call: TRBD1 (5 bases). The germline V gene has CDR1 SGHRS and CDR2 YFSETQ. This CDR3 region has 18 residues. V shed 4 bases and J shed 0 bases, with 22 bases lying between them. The CDR3 DNA reads as TGCGCCAGCAGCCCGGGGGGACTTGACACTTTATTGAACACTGAAGCTTTCTTT. As protein: CASSPGGLDTLLNTEAFF.

This clone showed up just once. The chain is built from TRBV6-1 and TRBJ2-7; 9 bases are shared with TRBD2. CDR3 size: 13 residues. V shed 7 bases, J shed 6 bases, and the junction held 7 bases outside the gene matches. CDR1 and CDR2 from the germline V gene are MNHNS and SASEGT. CDR3 bases: TGTGCCAGCATGAGCGGGAGGATCTCCGAGCAGTACTTC. Protein: CASMSGRISEQYF.

The V gene is TRBV29-1, the J gene TRBJ1-4; TRBD1 agrees at 8 bases. Germline CDR1 SQVTM, CDR2 ANQGSEA. The CDR3 consists of 15 residues. V gave up 5 bases and J gave up 4 bases; unmatched junction bases: 9. The CDR3 bases are TGCAGCGTTTCGGACAGGGACCGCGGTAATGAAAAACTGTTTTTT. Translation gives CSVSDRDRGNEKLFF.

Written as DNA, the CDR3 is TGTGCCAGCAGTCATCCGACAGGGAAAGGGACAGATACGCAGTATTTT. Amino acids: CASSHPTGKGTDTQYF. The rearrangement uses TRBV25-1 and TRBJ2-3, with 7 nucleotides matching TRBD1. The trim removed 5 bases at V and 3 bases at J, leaving 11 bases unmatched. This CDR3 has 16 residues. CDR1 MGHDK and CDR2 SYGVNS come from the germline V gene.

This clone showed up just once. V gene TRBV7-9 combines with J gene TRBJ1-4; D might be TRBD1 (5 bases). V lost 5 bases to trimming and J lost 8 bases, with 21 bases between them. CDR1 and CDR2 from the germline V gene are SEHNR and FQNEAQ (reference sequence). This CDR3 has 16 amino acids. CDR3 region: CASSTTHRIANEKLFF. As DNA, the CDR3 is TGTGCCAGCAGCACCACCCACAGGATTGCGAACGAAAAACTGTTTTTT. The complete variable domain, with remaining parts taken from reference TRBV7-9 and TRBJ1-4, reads DTGVSQNPRHKITKRGQNVTFRCDPISEHNRLYWYRQTLGQGPEFLTYFQNEAQLEKSRLLSDRFSAERPKGSFSTLEIQRTEQGDSAMYLCASSTTHRIANEKLFFGSGTQLSVL.

The chain is built from TRBV13 and TRBJ1-1, with TRBD1 matching 7 bases. Germline-derived CDR1 and CDR2 are PRHDT and FYEKMQ (reference sequence). The V and J ends lost 1 base and 1 base, in that order; junction bases with no gene match: 6. The CDR3 is 16 amino acids. CDR3 sequence (DNA): TGTGCCAGCAGCTTAGCCCGCTGGACAGGGAACACTGAAGCTTTCTTT. It is translated as CASSLARWTGNTEAFF.

This sequence joins TRBV7-9 and TRBJ1-1; a possible D gene is TRBD1 (6 bases). Germline assignment: CDR1 SEHNR and CDR2 FQNEAQ (reference sequence). V shed 6 bases and J shed 3 bases, with 17 bases lying between them. This CDR3 region has 15 residues. The CDR3 sequence: CASSSHRQAYTEAFF. The CDR3, as DNA: TGTGCCAGCAGTTCCCACCGACAGGCATACACTGAAGCTTTCTTT.

The chain is built from TRBV5-4 and TRBJ1-1; 7 bases are a match to TRBD1. Germline V gene sequence: CDR1 SGHNT, CDR2 YYREEE (reference sequence). The CDR3 sequence is 17 residues long. With 2 bases clipped from V and 0 bases from J, the junction kept 10 bases outside the gene matches. The CDR3 loop reads CASSLGRGPNMNTEAFF. The CDR3 nucleotides read TGTGCCAGCAGCTTAGGTAGGGGGCCAAATATGAACACTGAAGCTTTCTTT.

V and J are TRBV25-1 and TRBJ1-1, with D perhaps matching TRBD1 (5 bases). The CDR3 runs to 13 residues. V was clipped by 3 bases and J by 5 bases, with 10 bases between them. Germline CDR1 and CDR2: MGHDK and SYGVNS. The CDR3 DNA follows: TGTGCCAGCAGTGATGGGGGGGGAACTGAAGCTTTCTTT. Translated: CASSDGGGTEAFF.

J is TRBJ1-3 and V is TRBV29-1; 7 positions agree with TRBD1. Trimming removed 7 bases from V and 0 bases from J; junction bases left unmatched: 3. Germline loops: CDR1 SQVTM, CDR2 ANQGSEA. The CDR3 is 13 amino acids. The CDR3 DNA reads TGCAGCGCCGGGGACAGCTCTGGAAACACCATATATTTT. Translating it yields CSAGDSSGNTIYF.

The chain uses TRBV2 and TRBJ2-2; 9 bases map to TRBD2. Germline assignment: CDR1 SNHLY and CDR2 FYNNEI. The length of the CDR3 is 15 residues. The V and J ends lost 1 base and 6 bases, in that order; junction bases with no gene match: 3. Written as DNA, the CDR3 is TGTGCCAGCAGTGAAGAAGCGGGGGGTGCCGGGGAGCTGTTTTTT. Amino acids: CASSEEAGGAGELFF.

This chain joins TRBV28 and TRBJ2-7; 9 bases align to TRBD1. The CDR3 has 15 amino acids. Germline assignment: CDR1 MDHEN and CDR2 SYDVKM. V shed 0 bases and J 6 bases; nucleotides not matched to a gene: 6. The CDR3 nucleotides read TGTGCCAGCAGTTTATGGGACAGGGGAGGCGGCGAGCAGTACTTC. This encodes CASSLWDRGGGEQYF.

The rearrangement links TRBV6-1 to TRBJ1-5; 10 bases line up with TRBD1. With V trimmed by 7 bases and J by 6 bases, 6 bases remained unmatched. The germline gives CDR1 MNHNS, CDR2 SASEGT. CDR3 length equals 14 residues. CDR3 in amino acids: CASKLGQGSQPQHF. In DNA form, the CDR3 reads TGTGCCAGCAAACTGGGACAGGGGTCTCAGCCCCAGCATTTT.

This clone turned up a few times. The CDR3 protein is CASSEASGGSTEAFF. CDR3 nucleotides: TGTGCCAGCAGTGAAGCGTCGGGGGGAAGCACTGAAGCTTTCTTT. The chain recombines TRBV6-1 with TRBJ1-1; the D gene is possibly TRBD1 (5 bases). Germline CDR1 is MNHNS and CDR2 is SASEGT. The V end lost 0 bases, the J end lost 4 bases, and 12 bases lay between the germline ends. The CDR3 totals 15 residues.

The J gene is TRBJ1-2, the V gene TRBV19, with D maybe TRBD1 (6 bases). Germline values: CDR1 LNHDA, CDR2 SQIVND (reference sequence). CDR3 size: 17 residues. The V end was cut by 5 bases, the J end by 4 bases, with 23 bases between. The CDR3 nucleotides are TGTGCCAGTAGTCCCCGCCCGGATCAGGGGTATGTCTATGGCTACACCTTC. Encoded protein: CASSPRPDQGYVYGYTF. The variable domain in full, completed from reference TRBV19 and TRBJ1-2, reads DGGITQSPKYLFRKEGQNVTLSCEQNLNHDAMYWYRQDPGQGLRLIYYSQIVNDFQKGDIAEGYSVSREKKESFPLTVTSAQKNPTAFYLCASSPRPDQGYVYGYTFGSGTRLTVV.

The V and J genes are TRBV30 and TRBJ2-3; TRBD2 is a possible D gene (5 bases). The CDR3 consists of 14 residues. Trimming took off 4 bases at V and 0 bases at J, with 11 bases between the two ends. CDR1 is GTSNPN, CDR2 SVGIG, per germline (reference sequence). The CDR3 sequence: CAWKQRLSTDTQYF. DNA of the CDR3: TGTGCCTGGAAACAGAGACTAAGCACAGATACGCAGTATTTT.

This clone was recorded a few times. The chain carries TRBV29-1 and TRBJ2-5; 8 bases match TRBD1. Losses at the gene ends were 6 bases for V and 1 base for J; bases not matched to a gene: 1. The germline CDR1 and CDR2 sequences are SQVTM and ANQGSEA. This CDR3 region has 12 residues. In DNA, the CDR3 is TGCAGCGTCACAGGGGGCCAAGAGACCCAGTACTTC. Encoded protein: CSVTGGQETQYF.

Turning to this clone: One junction end does not reproduce the germline sequence, and a read error may be involved. The gene calls are TRBV4-1 and TRBJ1-3; perhaps TRBD1 as D (6 bases). The germline CDR1 and CDR2 sequences are MGHRA and YSYEKL. The CDR3 covers 17 residues. CDR3 nucleotide sequence: TGCGCCAACAGCCAAGTAGTACAGGGTCTAACTACGAACACCATATATTTT. Residues: CANSQVVQGLTTNTIYF.

The CDR3 bases are TGTGCCAGCAGTTTAACTGCGACAGGGGGCGGTTATTTT. Amino acids: CASSLTATGGGYF. The rearrangement joins TRBV27 to TRBJ2-3; 10 bases match TRBD1. With 2 bases clipped from V and 15 bases from J, the junction kept 8 bases outside the gene matches. Germline-derived CDR1 and CDR2 are MNHEY and SMNVEV (reference sequence). There are 13 residues in the CDR3.

The rearrangement uses TRBV2 and TRBJ2-7; D is perhaps TRBD1 (5 bases). Between the trimmed V and J ends, which lost 2 bases and 6 bases, there was a span of 17 bases. Germline CDR1 and CDR2: SNHLY and FYNNEI. The CDR3 loop spans 15 amino acids. In nucleotides, the CDR3 is TGTGCCAGCAGTGAATCGACAGTCCGCGGCTCCGAGCAGTACTTC. Its protein is CASSESTVRGSEQYF.

The chain recombines TRBV30 with TRBJ2-7; possibly TRBD1 for D (6 bases). The CDR3 has 15 residues. Trimming removed 7 bases from V and 4 bases from J, with 23 bases in between. Germline assignment: CDR1 GTSNPN and CDR2 SVGIG (reference sequence). Here the CDR3 DNA reads TGTGCCTCTCAAACTATTCAGGGGTTGGCTTACGAGCAGTACTTC. This encodes CASQTIQGLAYEQYF.

The chain links TRBV6-5 to TRBJ2-5, with 11 bases fitting TRBD2. Trimming removed 6 bases from V and 5 bases from J; junction bases left unmatched: 5. The V gene's germline CDR1 is MNHEY and CDR2 SVGAGI. The CDR3 extends over 14 amino acids. The CDR3: CASRIAGGGETQYF. CDR3 DNA: TGTGCCAGCAGGATAGCGGGAGGGGGGGAGACCCAGTACTTC.

In its sample, this clone was seen once. The V and J genes are TRBV2 and TRBJ2-2; 8 nucleotides line up with TRBD2. The CDR3 runs to 13 residues. Germline V gives CDR1 SNHLY, CDR2 FYNNEI. CDR3 nucleotide sequence: TGTGTCTTGCGGGAGGTGAACACCGGGGAGCTGTTTTTT. It yields the protein CVLREVNTGELFF.